The clone carrying this TCR beta chain was found a few times. Its antigen remains unidentified. Pooled samples include second doses given at about 4 or 12 weeks. Libraries were prepared by immunoSEQ multiplex PCR; TCRdb keeps only in-frame clonotypes and omits some of them. The sample contains tens of thousands of clones, roughly 89% of which appear only once. The CDR3 has 15 residues. Germline CDR1 and CDR2: MDHEN and SYDVKM. V trimming: 3 bases; J trimming: 9 bases; junction bases outside the gene matches: 7. This entry belongs to a study of T cell responses to AZD1222 COVID-19 vaccine. General study points: None of the repertoires were sampled until the peak T cell response had passed. Donor demographics were predominantly white British with a female majority; clonal diversity may be underestimated.

The rearrangement links TRBV28 to TRBJ1-6, with 8 bases that match TRBD1. The sequencing here drew on peripheral blood, taken 28 days after the second AZD1222 dose. The TCR comes from an adult who received the AZD1222 COVID-19 vaccine. This chain's CDR3 is CASSLRRGLPSPLHF. CDR3 DNA: TGTGCCAGCAGTTTGCGCAGGGGGCTACCTTCACCCCTCCACTTT.